The 10 T cell receptor beta chains reported below all come from one sample, sequenced in a study of T-cell reconstitution after alpha-beta-depleted transplantation in children. Unique molecular identifiers were incorporated during preparation of the TCRbeta library. TCRdb re-called the PCR reads with MiXCR, one entry per CDR3 protein. The sample lists approximately 1,000,000 distinct CDR3 sequences, roughly 29% occurring once. Source: PBMCs, mostly from graft donor cells, taken 360 days after TCRalphabeta/CD19-depleted stem cell transplant. These receptors all stem from a boy younger than two who had a stem cell transplant for SCID, so the T cells may come from the graft donor.

In DNA, the CDR3 is TGCGCCAGCAGCCAAGGGGACTTTCTGGCCTACAATGAGCAGTTCTTC. Residues: CASSQGDFLAYNEQFF. V and J are TRBV4-1 and TRBJ2-1; a weak D match, TRBD2 (6 bases). The CDR3 runs 16 residues. Germline lookup yields CDR1 MGHRA and CDR2 YSYEKL. V dropped 1 base and J dropped 2 bases, with 12 bases sitting between them.

In this sample, this clonotype turned up once. The rearrangement uses TRBV10-3 and TRBJ2-1; possible D gene TRBD1, 6 bases. In germline, CDR1 is ENHRY, CDR2 SYGVKD. CDR3 size: 15 residues. Trimming shortened V by 7 bases and J by 2 bases, and 15 bases separated the two germline ends. The CDR3 DNA follows: TGTGCCATCAACCCTGACAGGCGACCCTACAATGAGCAGTTCTTC. Its protein is CAINPDRRPYNEQFF.

Only one count was recorded for this clonotype. This rearrangement joins TRBV12-3 or TRBV12-4 to TRBJ1-5, with 9 nucleotides matching TRBD1. J lost 5 bases, V lost 1 base, and 6 bases had no gene match. This CDR3 has 16 amino acids. CDR3 sequence (DNA): TGTGCCAGCAGTTTAGGGTTCGGGACAGGGCATCAGCCCCAGCATTTT. It codes for CASSLGFGTGHQPQHF.

This clonotype came up a few times. This chain uses TRBV9 with TRBJ2-1; the D gene is possibly TRBD2 (7 bases). Between the trimmed V and J ends, which lost 2 bases and 6 bases, there was a span of 12 bases. This CDR3 is built from 14 residues. Germline V lookup: CDR1 SGDLS, CDR2 YYNGEE. The CDR3 region is CASSVGGRSNEQFF. The CDR3 region has the DNA TGTGCCAGCAGCGTCGGGGGGCGATCCAATGAGCAGTTCTTC.

The chain recombines TRBV7-9 with TRBJ1-6; unclear D gene. The V end was cut by 5 bases, the J end by 15 bases, with 11 bases between. The germline gives CDR1 SEHNR, CDR2 FQNEAQ (reference sequence). The CDR3 loop spans 11 amino acids. CDR3 residues: CASSMDKFLHF. The CDR3 region has the DNA TGTGCCAGCAGCATGGATAAATTCCTCCACTTT.

This clonotype has a handful of counts. The rearrangement uses TRBV12-3 or TRBV12-4 and TRBJ2-1; no clear D gene. V lost 6 bases, J lost 7 bases, and 13 bases lay in between. The CDR3 has 13 amino acids. Here the CDR3 reads CASRAQDRNEQFF. DNA for the CDR3: TGTGCCAGCAGAGCCCAAGACCGGAATGAGCAGTTCTTC.

The J gene is TRBJ2-1, the V gene TRBV7-8; 10 bases agree with TRBD2. Germline V gives CDR1 SGHVS, CDR2 FQNEAQ. The CDR3 totals 16 residues. V trimming: 1 base; J trimming: 6 bases; junction bases outside the gene matches: 6. Here the CDR3 reads CASSLGGGLASNEQFF. DNA of the CDR3: TGTGCCAGCAGCTTAGGCGGGGGACTAGCGTCCAATGAGCAGTTCTTC.

Regarding this clonotype: It is likely a read error, because the conserved phenylalanine at the end of the CDR3 is missing. CDR3 residues: CASSPLAGGKGEQFY. For the CDR3, the DNA is TGTGCCAGCAGTCCACTAGCGGGGGGGAAAGGTGAGCAGTTCTAC. The chain has TRBV12-3 or TRBV12-4 and TRBJ2-1; 13 bases are shared with TRBD2. V shed 5 bases, J shed 9 bases, and the junction held 7 bases outside the gene matches. The CDR3 spans 15 residues.

This clonotype was seen a handful of times. V usage is TRBV20-1 and J usage is TRBJ1-3; D may be TRBD1 (6 bases). The germline CDR1 and CDR2 sequences are DFQATT and SNEGSKA (reference sequence). This CDR3 contains 18 residues. Trimming removed 5 bases from V and 0 bases from J, with 23 bases in between. The CDR3 DNA reads TGCAGTGCTTCCCCCCCGACAGGTTTCGGGGCCTCTGGAAACACCATATATTTT. It specifies CSASPPTGFGASGNTIYF.

This clonotype was found a few times. This chain joins TRBV2 and TRBJ1-6; 9 bases agree with TRBD1. Germline V gene data show CDR1 as SNHLY and CDR2 as FYNNEI. This CDR3 spans 13 amino acids. The chain's CDR3 is CGGGQGGNSPLHF. The DNA of the CDR3 is TGTGGTGGGGGACAGGGTGGAAATTCACCCCTCCACTTT.